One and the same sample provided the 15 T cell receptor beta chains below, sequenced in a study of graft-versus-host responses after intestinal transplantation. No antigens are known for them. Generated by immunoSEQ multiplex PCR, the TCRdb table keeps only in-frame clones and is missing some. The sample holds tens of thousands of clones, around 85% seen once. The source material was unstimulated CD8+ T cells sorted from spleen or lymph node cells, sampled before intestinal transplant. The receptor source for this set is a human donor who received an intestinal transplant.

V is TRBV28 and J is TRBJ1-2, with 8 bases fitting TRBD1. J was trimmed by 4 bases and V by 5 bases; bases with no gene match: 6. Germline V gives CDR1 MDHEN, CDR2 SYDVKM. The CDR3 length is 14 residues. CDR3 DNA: TGTGCCAGCAGTGCAGGGGGCCGGTTCTATGGCTACACCTTC. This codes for CASSAGGRFYGYTF.

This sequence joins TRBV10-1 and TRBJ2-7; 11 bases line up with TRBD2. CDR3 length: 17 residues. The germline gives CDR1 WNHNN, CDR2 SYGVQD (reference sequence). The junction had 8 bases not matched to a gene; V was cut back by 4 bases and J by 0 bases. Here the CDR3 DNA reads TGCGCCAGCAGTGCGGCTAGCGGGGGGAATCTCTCCTACGAGCAGTACTTC. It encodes CASSAASGGNLSYEQYF.

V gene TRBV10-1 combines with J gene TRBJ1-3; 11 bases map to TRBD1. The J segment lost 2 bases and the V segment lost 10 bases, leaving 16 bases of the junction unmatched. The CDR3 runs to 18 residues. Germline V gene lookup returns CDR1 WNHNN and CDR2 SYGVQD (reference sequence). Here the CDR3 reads CATLACRDRGVAGNTIYF. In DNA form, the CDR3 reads TGCGCCACTTTGGCGTGCCGGGACAGGGGGGTCGCTGGAAACACCATATATTTT.

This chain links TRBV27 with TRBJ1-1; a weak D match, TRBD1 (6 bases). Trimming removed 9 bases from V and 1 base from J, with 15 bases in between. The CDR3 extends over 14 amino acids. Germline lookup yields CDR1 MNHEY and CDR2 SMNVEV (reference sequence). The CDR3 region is CASRTVGANTEAFF. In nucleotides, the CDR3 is TGTGCCAGTAGGACAGTGGGGGCGAACACTGAAGCTTTCTTT.

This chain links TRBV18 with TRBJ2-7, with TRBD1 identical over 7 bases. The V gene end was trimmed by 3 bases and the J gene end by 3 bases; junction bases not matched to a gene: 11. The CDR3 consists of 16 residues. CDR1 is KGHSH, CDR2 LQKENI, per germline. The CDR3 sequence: CASSPKTGFSIYEQYF. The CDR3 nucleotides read TGTGCCAGCTCACCCAAGACAGGGTTCAGCATCTACGAGCAGTACTTC. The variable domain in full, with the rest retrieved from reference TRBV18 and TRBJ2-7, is NAGVMQNPRHLVRRRGQEARLRCSPMKGHSHVYWYRQLPEEGLKFMVYLQKENIIDESGMPKERFSAEFPKEGPSILRIQQVVRGDSAAYFCASSPKTGFSIYEQYFGPGTRLTVT.

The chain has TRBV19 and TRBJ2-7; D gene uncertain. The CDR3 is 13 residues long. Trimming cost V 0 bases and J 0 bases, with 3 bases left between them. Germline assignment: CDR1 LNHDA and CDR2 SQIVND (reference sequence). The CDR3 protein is CASSIDISYEQYF. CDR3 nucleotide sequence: TGTGCCAGTAGTATAGACATCTCCTACGAGCAGTACTTC.

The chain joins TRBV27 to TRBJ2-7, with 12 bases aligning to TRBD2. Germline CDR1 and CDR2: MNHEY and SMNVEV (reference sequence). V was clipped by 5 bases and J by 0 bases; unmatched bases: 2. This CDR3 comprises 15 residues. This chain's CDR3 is CASSKLAGGSYEQYF. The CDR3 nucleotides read TGTGCCAGCAGTAAACTAGCGGGAGGCTCCTACGAGCAGTACTTC.

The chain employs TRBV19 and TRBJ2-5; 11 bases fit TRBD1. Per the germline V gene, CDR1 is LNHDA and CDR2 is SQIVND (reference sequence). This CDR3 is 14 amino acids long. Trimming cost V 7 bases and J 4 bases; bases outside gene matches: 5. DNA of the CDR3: TGTGCCAGTAAGGGGACAGGGGGGCTAGAGACCCAGTACTTC. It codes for CASKGTGGLETQYF. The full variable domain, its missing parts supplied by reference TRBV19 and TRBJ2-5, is DGGITQSPKYLFRKEGQNVTLSCEQNLNHDAMYWYRQDPGQGLRLIYYSQIVNDFQKGDIAEGYSVSREKKESFPLTVTSAQKNPTAFYLCASKGTGGLETQYFGPGTRLLVL.

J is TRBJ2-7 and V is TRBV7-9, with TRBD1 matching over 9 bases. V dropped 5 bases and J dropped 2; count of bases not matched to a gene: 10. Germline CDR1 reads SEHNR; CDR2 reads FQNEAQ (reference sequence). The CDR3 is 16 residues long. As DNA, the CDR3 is TGTGCCAGCAGCCCGCTCCCGGGACAGGGAACCTACGAGCAGTACTTC. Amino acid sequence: CASSPLPGQGTYEQYF. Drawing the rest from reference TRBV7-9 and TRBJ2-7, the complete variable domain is DTGVSQNPRHKITKRGQNVTFRCDPISEHNRLYWYRQTLGQGPEFLTYFQNEAQLEKSRLLSDRFSAERPKGSFSTLEIQRTEQGDSAMYLCASSPLPGQGTYEQYFGPGTRLTVT.

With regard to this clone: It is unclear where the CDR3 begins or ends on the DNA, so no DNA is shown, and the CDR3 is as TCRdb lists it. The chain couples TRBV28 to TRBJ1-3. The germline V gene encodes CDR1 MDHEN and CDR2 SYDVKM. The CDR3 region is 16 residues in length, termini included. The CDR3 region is CASSLFLLFSGNTIYF.

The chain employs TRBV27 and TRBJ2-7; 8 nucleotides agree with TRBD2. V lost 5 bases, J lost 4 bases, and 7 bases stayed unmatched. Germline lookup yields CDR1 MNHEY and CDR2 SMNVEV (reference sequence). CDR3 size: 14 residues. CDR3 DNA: TGTGCCAGCAGTCCCCGGGGACTAGTTTACGAGCAGTACTTC. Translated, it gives CASSPRGLVYEQYF.

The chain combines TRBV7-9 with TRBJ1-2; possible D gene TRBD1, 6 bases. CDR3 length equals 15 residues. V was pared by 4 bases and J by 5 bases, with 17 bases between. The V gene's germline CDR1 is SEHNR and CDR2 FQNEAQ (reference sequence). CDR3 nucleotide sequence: TGTGCCAGCAGCTCCCAGGGGCCATTAGAGTATGGCTACACCTTC. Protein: CASSSQGPLEYGYTF. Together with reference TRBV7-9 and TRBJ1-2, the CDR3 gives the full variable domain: DTGVSQNPRHKITKRGQNVTFRCDPISEHNRLYWYRQTLGQGPEFLTYFQNEAQLEKSRLLSDRFSAERPKGSFSTLEIQRTEQGDSAMYLCASSSQGPLEYGYTFGSGTRLTVV.

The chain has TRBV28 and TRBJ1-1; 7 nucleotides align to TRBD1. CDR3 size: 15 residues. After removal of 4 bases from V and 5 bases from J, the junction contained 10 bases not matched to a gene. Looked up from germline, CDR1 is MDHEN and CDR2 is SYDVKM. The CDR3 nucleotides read TGTGCCAGCAGTTCCCGACAGGGACCAGGGACTGAAGCTTTCTTT. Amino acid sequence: CASSSRQGPGTEAFF.

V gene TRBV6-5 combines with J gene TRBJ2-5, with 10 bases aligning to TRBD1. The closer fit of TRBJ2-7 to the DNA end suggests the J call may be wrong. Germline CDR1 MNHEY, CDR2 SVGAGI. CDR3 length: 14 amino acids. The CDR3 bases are TGTGCCAGCAGTTCGGGACAGGGGCGGGACGAGCAGTACTTC. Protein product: CASSSGQGRDEQYF.

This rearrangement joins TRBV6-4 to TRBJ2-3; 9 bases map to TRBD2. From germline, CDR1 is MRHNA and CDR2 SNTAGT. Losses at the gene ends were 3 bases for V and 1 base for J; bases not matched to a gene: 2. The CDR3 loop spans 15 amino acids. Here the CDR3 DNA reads TGTGCCAGCAGTGAGTCTAGCGGGGGCACAGATACGCAGTATTTT. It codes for CASSESSGGTDTQYF.